The 8 T cell receptor beta chains below were found in one sample sequenced in a study of early T cells in non-severe SARS-CoV-2 infection. TCRdb reprocessed the 5' RACE reads with MiXCR, giving one entry per CDR3 protein. The repertoire has around 98,000 distinct CDR3 sequences, 9.5% to 12% of them found once; the top ten carry 4% to 5.5%. The sample consisted of whole blood. The origin of the receptors is an adult who was a healthcare worker with PCR-confirmed SARS-CoV-2 infection or an uninfected control (not recorded which).

This clonotype was observed a handful of times. The genes are TRBV20-1 and TRBJ2-3; D tentatively fits TRBD1 or TRBD2 (5 bases each). V was trimmed by 1 base and J by 5 bases, leaving 16 bases between them. The length of the CDR3 is 15 residues. CDR1 DFQATT and CDR2 SNEGSKA come from the germline V gene (reference sequence). The CDR3: CSARVRDGRRDTQYF. The CDR3 coding sequence is TGCAGTGCTAGAGTCCGGGACGGAAGAAGAGATACGCAGTATTTT.

A few counts support this clonotype. V usage is TRBV7-8 and J usage is TRBJ2-3, with D perhaps matching TRBD1 (6 bases). The germline CDR1 and CDR2 sequences are SGHVS and FQNEAQ. V shed 6 bases and J shed 2 bases, with 18 bases lying between them. This CDR3 is built from 16 residues. The CDR3 DNA reads TGTGCCAGCAGGAAATTACTAGGACAGTTCACAGATACGCAGTATTTT. Protein sequence: CASRKLLGQFTDTQYF. The full variable domain, in which reference TRBV7-8 and TRBJ2-3 provide the parts outside the CDR3, is GAGVSQSPRYKVAKRGQDVALRCDPISGHVSLFWYQQALGQGPEFLTYFQNEAQLDKSGLPSDRFFAERPEGSVSTLKIQRTQQEDSAVYLCASRKLLGQFTDTQYFGPGTRLTVL.

J is TRBJ1-1 and V is TRBV7-2; the D is unclear. The V end lost 5 bases, the J end lost 11 bases, and 15 bases lay between the germline ends. CDR3 length equals 12 residues. Germline V gene lookup returns CDR1 SGHTA and CDR2 FQGNSA. CDR3 protein: CASSLYKVWAFF. Here the CDR3 DNA reads TGTGCCAGCAGCCTATACAAGGTTTGGGCTTTCTTT.

This clonotype was seen only a few times. Its ends do not fully match the called genes, so a read error is possible. The V call is TRBV11-3, the J call TRBJ2-1; 7 bases map to TRBD2. The germline V gene has CDR1 SGHNT and CDR2 YENEEA. This CDR3 is built from 13 residues. In DNA form, the CDR3 reads TGTGCCAGCAGCTTAGGTAGGCTAGCGGTTCGCGTCTTC. Protein: CASSLGRLAVRVF.

This CDR3 reads CASSIRQGPTEAFF. DNA of the CDR3: TGTGCCAGCAGCATCCGACAGGGACCAACTGAAGCTTTCTTT. The chain carries TRBV27 and TRBJ1-1, with 7 bases fitting TRBD1. Germline lookup yields CDR1 MNHEY and CDR2 SMNVEV (reference sequence). V lost 6 bases to trimming and J lost 5 bases; unmatched junction nucleotides: 9. The CDR3 is 14 amino acids.

This clonotype has ten or more counts. The chain joins TRBV6-2 or TRBV6-3 to TRBJ2-7; D is possibly TRBD1 (6 bases). The V end was cut by 6 bases, the J end by 4 bases, with 10 bases between. The CDR3 covers 12 residues. Germline V gene sequence: CDR1 MNHEY, CDR2 SVGEGT. The CDR3 region is CASSDTGYEQYF. The DNA for the CDR3 is TGTGCCAGCAGCGACACAGGGTACGAGCAGTACTTC.

This clonotype was seen many times. This sequence joins TRBV12-3 or TRBV12-4 and TRBJ2-1, with D perhaps matching TRBD2 (6 bases). The CDR3 runs to 13 residues. Trimming took off 6 bases at V and 10 bases at J, with 16 bases between the two ends. CDR3 sequence reads: CASSHGTSGEQFF. DNA of the CDR3: TGTGCCAGCAGCCATGGGACTTCGGGGGAGCAGTTCTTC.

This clonotype was detected ten times or more. The chain is built from TRBV29-1 and TRBJ1-1, with D possibly being TRBD1 (5 bases). Trimming took 7 bases from V and 0 from J, leaving 18 bases between them. Germline V gives CDR1 SQVTM, CDR2 ANQGSEA. This CDR3 region has 15 residues. The CDR3 region has the DNA TGCAGCGCTCTCCCGGTCAGGGCTATGAACACTGAAGCTTTCTTT. Protein product: CSALPVRAMNTEAFF. Variable domain in full (rest from reference TRBV29-1 and TRBJ1-1): SAVISQKPSRDICQRGTSLTIQCQVDSQVTMMFWYRQQPGQSLTLIATANQGSEATYESGFVIDKFPISRPNLTFSTLTVSNMSPEDSSIYLCSALPVRAMNTEAFFGQGTRLTVV.